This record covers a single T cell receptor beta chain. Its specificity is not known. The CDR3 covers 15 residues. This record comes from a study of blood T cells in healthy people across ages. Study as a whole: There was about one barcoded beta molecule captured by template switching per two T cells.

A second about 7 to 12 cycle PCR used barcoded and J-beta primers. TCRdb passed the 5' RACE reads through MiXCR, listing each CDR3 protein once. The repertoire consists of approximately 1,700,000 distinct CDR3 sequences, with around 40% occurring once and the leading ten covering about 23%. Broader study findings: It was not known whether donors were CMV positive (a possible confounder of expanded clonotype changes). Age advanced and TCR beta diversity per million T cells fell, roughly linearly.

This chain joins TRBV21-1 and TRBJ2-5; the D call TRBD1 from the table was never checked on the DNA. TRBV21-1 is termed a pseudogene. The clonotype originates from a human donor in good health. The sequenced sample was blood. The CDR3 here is CASSKRGQGEETQYF. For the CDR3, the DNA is TGTGCCAGCAGCAAAAGAGGCCAGGGGGAAGAGACCCAGTACTTC.